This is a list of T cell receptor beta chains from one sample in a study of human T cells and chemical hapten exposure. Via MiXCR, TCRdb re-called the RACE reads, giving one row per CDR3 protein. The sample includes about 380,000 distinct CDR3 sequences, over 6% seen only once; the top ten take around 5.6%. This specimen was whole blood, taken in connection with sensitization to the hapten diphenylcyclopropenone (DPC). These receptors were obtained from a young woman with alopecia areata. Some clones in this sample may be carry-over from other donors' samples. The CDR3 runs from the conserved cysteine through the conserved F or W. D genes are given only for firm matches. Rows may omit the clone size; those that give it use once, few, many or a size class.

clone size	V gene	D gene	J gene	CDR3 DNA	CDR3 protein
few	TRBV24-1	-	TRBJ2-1	TGTGCCACCAGTGACCAGACCACGGTCCAGAGCTCCTACAATGAGCAGTTCTTC	CATSDQTTVQSSYNEQFF
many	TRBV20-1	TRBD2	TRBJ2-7	TGCAGTGCTTTCCAGACTAGCGGGGCGAGCTCCTACGAGCAGTACTTC	CSAFQTSGASSYEQYF
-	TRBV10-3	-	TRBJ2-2	TGTGCCATCGGAGACGTGGAACCTAGGGGGGACACCGGGGAGCTGTTTTTT	CAIGDVEPRGDTGELFF
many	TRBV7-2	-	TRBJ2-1	TGTGCCAGCAGCATGTACGGGACACCTGATTCTTACAATGAGCAGTTCTTC	CASSMYGTPDSYNEQFF
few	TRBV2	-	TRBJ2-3	TGTGCCAGCAGTGATCATCTAGGCAGGGTACGATCAGATACGCAGTATTTT	CASSDHLGRVRSDTQYF
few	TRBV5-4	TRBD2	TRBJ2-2	TGTGCCAGCAGCTTGGTGTCTAGCGGGGGGGCCGGGGAGCTGTTTTTT	CASSLVSSGGAGELFF
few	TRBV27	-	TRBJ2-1	TGTGCCAGCAGGCGTACCGGAGGACTCCCCTACAATGAGCAGTTCTTC	CASRRTGGLPYNEQFF
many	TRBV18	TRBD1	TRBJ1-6	TGTGCCAGCTCAAAGGACAGGCTCTCACCCCTCCACTTT	CASSKDRLSPLHF
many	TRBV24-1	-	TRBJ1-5	TGTGCCACCAGTGATTCAACTGCAGGGGAAAATCAGCCCCAGCATTTT	CATSDSTAGENQPQHF
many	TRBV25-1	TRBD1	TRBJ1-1	TGTGCCAGCAGTGGCGCAGGGGGCGTCGGTGAAGCTTTCTTT	CASSGAGGVGEAFF
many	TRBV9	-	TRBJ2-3	TGTGCCAGCAGCGAGGGACGGAACCAAGTAGCAGATACGCAGTATTTT	CASSEGRNQVADTQYF
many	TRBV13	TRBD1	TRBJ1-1	TGTGCCAGCAGCTTTAGAAGGACAGGAAACACTGAAGCTTTCTTT	CASSFRRTGNTEAFF
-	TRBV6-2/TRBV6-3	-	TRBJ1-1	TGTGCCAGCACCTTCCGGGGCTTGGCGACTGAAGCTTTCTTT	CASTFRGLATEAFF
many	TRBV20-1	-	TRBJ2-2	TGCAGTGCTATAGGACCTGACACCGGGGAGCTGTTTTTT	CSAIGPDTGELFF
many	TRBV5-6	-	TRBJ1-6	TGTGCCAGCAGCCCGGACTTTCAATCACCCCTCCACTTT	CASSPDFQSPLHF
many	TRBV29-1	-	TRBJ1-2	TGCAGCGTTGAATGGGAATATGGCTACACCTTC	CSVEWEYGYTF
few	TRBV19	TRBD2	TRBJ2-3	TGTGCCAGTAGTACAACATCGGGACTAGCGGGGGTCCCAGATACGCAGTATTTT	CASSTTSGLAGVPDTQYF
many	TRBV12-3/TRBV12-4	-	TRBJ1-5	TGTGCCAGCACCCCGCCCTATAGCAATCAGCCCCAGCATTTT	CASTPPYSNQPQHF
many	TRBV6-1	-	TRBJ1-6	TGTGCCAGCAGTCAGAGGAGGGCAGGGAGCTCCTATAATTCACCCCTCCACTTT	CASSQRRAGSSYNSPLHF
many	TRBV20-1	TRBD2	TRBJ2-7	TGCAGTGCCCCAGGGACTAGCGGTCCCTACGAGCAGTACTTC	CSAPGTSGPYEQYF
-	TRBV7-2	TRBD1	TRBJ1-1	TGTGCCAGCAGCTTGGGGACAGGGGAGAGTGAAGCTTTCTTT	CASSLGTGESEAFF
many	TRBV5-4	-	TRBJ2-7	TGTGCCAGCAGCTTAGATCAGGGTTGGAACGAGCAGTACTTC	CASSLDQGWNEQYF
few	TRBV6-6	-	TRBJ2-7	TGTGCCAGCAACTACGACAGTGGCGAGCAGTACTTC	CASNYDSGEQYF
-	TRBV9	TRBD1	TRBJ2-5	TGTGCCAGCAGCGTAGGGCAGGGGGCGGTGCGGGAGACCCAGTACTTC	CASSVGQGAVRETQYF
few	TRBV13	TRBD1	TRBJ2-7	TGTGCCAGCAGCATAGACAGGGGGCGCGCCTACGAGCAGTACTTC	CASSIDRGRAYEQYF
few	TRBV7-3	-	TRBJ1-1	TGTGCCAGCAGCTTAAGGGAGAGGGCTGAAGCTTTCTTT	CASSLRERAEAFF
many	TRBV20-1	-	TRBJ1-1	TGCAGTGCGAACCGGGAACATTCGAACACTGAAGCTTTCTTT	CSANREHSNTEAFF
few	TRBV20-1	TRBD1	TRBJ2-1	TGCAGTGCTAGGGGGACAGGGAGGCCTGAGCAGTTCTTC	CSARGTGRPEQFF
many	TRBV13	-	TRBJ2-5	TGTGCCAGCAGCCAAGCTCCCAGAGAGACCCAGTACTTC	CASSQAPRETQYF
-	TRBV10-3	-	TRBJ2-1	TGTGCCATCCAAGCGAGTATAGAACTATGTGAGCAGTTCTTC	CAIQASIELCEQFF
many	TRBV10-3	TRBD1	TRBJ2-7	TGTGCCACGGCGGATAGGACAGGGGTAGACGAGCAGTACTTC	CATADRTGVDEQYF
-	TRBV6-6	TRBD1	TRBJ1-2	TGTGCCAGCAGTTACCAGGGGGAGAACTATGGCTACACCTTC	CASSYQGENYGYTF
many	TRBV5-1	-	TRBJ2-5	TGCGCCAGCAGCTTTGGGGCAGAAGAGACCCAGTACTTC	CASSFGAEETQYF
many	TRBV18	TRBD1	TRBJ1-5	TGTGCCAGCTCACCCGGGACAGCTATCAATCAGCCCCAGCATTTT	CASSPGTAINQPQHF
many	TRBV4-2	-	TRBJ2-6	TGTGCCAGCAGCCAAGACTACTCTGGGGCCAACGTCCTGACTTTC	CASSQDYSGANVLTF
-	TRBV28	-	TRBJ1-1	TGTGCCAGCAGTTTATCATATCCTGAAGCTTTCTTT	CASSLSYPEAFF
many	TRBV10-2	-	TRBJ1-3	TGCGCCAGCAGCGAAGGCTTCAGACAAAGCTCTGGAAACACCATATATTTT	CASSEGFRQSSGNTIYF
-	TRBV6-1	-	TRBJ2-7	TGTGCCAGCTCACCCCCGCGGGGCGGACACTACGAGCAGTACTTC	CASSPPRGGHYEQYF
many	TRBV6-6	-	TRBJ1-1	TGTGCCAGCACCTCCCCCCGGGGGCGAAGAACTGAAGCTTTCTTT	CASTSPRGRRTEAFF
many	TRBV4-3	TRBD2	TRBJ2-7	TGCGCCAGCAGCCAAGACCGAGTCAAAGCGGGGACGGGTGAGCAGTACTTC	CASSQDRVKAGTGEQYF
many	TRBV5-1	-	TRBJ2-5	TGCGCCAGCAGCTTTCCCAGCGGGCCGGAGACCCAGTACTTC	CASSFPSGPETQYF
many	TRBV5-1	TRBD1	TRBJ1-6	TGCGCCAGCAGTTGGGGACAGGGAAATAATTCACCCCTCCACTTT	CASSWGQGNNSPLHF
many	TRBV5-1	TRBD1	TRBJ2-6	TGCGCCAGCAGCATCCGAAAGTCGACAGGGGTCGGGGCCAACGTCCTGACTTTC	CASSIRKSTGVGANVLTF
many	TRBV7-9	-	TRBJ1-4	TGTGCCAGCAGCTTAGACTATAATGAAAAACTGTTTTTT	CASSLDYNEKLFF
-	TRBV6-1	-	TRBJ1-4	TGTGCCAGCAGTGAATGGGGGGCTAATGAAAAACTGTTTTTT	CASSEWGANEKLFF
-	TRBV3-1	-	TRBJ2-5	TGTGCCAGCAGCGGCATGCAGGGTCTAGAGACCCAGTACTTC	CASSGMQGLETQYF
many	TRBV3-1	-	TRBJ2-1	TGTGCCAGCAGCCTAAGAGCGGGCCCCTACCAGTTCTTC	CASSLRAGPYQFF
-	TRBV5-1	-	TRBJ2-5	TGCGCCAGCAGCTTAGACTGGCTAGAGACCCAGTACTTC	CASSLDWLETQYF
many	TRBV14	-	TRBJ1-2	TGTGCCAGCAGCCAAGGCCGGGATCATGGCTACACCTTC	CASSQGRDHGYTF
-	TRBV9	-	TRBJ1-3	TGTGCCAGCAGCCCCGCTTTTTCGTGGGGGTTAGGAAACACCATATATTTT	CASSPAFSWGLGNTIYF
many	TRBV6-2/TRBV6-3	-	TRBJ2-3	TGTGCCAGCAGGGGCTTGACAGGCTACACAGATACGCAGTATTTT	CASRGLTGYTDTQYF
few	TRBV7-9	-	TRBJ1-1	TGTGCCAGCAGCTTAGGGATTTCCGAAGCTTTCTTT	CASSLGISEAFF
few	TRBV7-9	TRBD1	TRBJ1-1	TGTGCCAGCAGCCAATCCACTAAGGGACAGGCTTTTGAAGCTTTCTTT	CASSQSTKGQAFEAFF
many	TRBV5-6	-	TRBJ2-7	TGTGCCAGCAGCTTGTCTCGCTACGAGCAGTACTTC	CASSLSRYEQYF
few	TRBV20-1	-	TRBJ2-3	TGCAGTGCTCCCGCACTAGGCGCAGATACGCAGTATTTT	CSAPALGADTQYF
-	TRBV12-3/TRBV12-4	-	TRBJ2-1	TGTGCCAGCAGTTTGGCCAGGGGGAGGTACAATGAGCAGTTCTTC	CASSLARGRYNEQFF
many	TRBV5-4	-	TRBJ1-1	TGTGCCAGCAGCTTGGGGGATCTGAACACTGAAGCTTTCTTT	CASSLGDLNTEAFF